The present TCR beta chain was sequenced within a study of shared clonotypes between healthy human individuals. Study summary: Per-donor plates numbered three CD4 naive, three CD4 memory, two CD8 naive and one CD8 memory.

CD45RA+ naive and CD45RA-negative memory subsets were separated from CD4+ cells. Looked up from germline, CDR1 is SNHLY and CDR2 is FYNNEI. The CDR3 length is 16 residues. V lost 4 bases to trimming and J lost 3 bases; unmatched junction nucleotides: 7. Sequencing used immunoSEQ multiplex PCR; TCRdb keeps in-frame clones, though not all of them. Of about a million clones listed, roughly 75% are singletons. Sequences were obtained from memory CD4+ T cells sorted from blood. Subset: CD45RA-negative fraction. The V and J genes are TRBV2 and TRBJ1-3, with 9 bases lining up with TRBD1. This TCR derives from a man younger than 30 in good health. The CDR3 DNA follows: TGTGCCAGCAGTGGGGGACAGGGATTGCGTGGAAACACCATATATTTT. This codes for CASSGGQGLRGNTIYF. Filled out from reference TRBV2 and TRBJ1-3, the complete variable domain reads EPEVTQTPSHQVTQMGQEVILRCVPISNHLYFYWYRQILGQKVEFLVSFYNNEISEKSEIFDDQFSVERPDGSNFTLKIRSTKLEDSAMYFCASSGGQGLRGNTIYFGEGSWLTVV.